What follows are 5 T cell receptor beta chains derived from one specimen sequenced in a study of blood T cell repertoires in COVID-19. Only in-frame clones appear in the TCRdb table, and some are missing; sequencing was by immunoSEQ multiplex PCR. Altogether about 62,000 clones are present, approximately 87% being singletons, with the ten largest covering over 0.95%. What was sequenced was peripheral blood. These TCRs come from a woman aged 60-70 years with acute or convalescent COVID-19.

The chain combines TRBV6-5 with TRBJ2-5, with 10 bases identical to TRBD2. The V gene's germline CDR1 is MNHEY and CDR2 SVGAGI. Trimming cost V 0 bases and J 3 bases; bases outside gene matches: 1. This CDR3 contains 15 residues. The CDR3: CASSYSLAGEETQYF. The CDR3 DNA reads TGTGCCAGCAGTTACTCGCTAGCGGGGGAAGAGACCCAGTACTTC.

V is TRBV9 and J is TRBJ2-3; D remains unclear. The germline V gene encodes CDR1 SGDLS and CDR2 YYNGEE. The CDR3 extends over 15 amino acids. V lost 0 bases, J lost 2 bases, and 10 bases lay in between. CDR3 amino acids: CASSVGSLPTDTQYF. The CDR3 DNA reads as TGTGCCAGCAGCGTAGGGAGCTTACCCACAGATACGCAGTATTTT.

The rearrangement joins TRBV2 to TRBJ1-5; tentatively, D is TRBD1 (6 bases). V shed 6 bases and J shed 1 base, with 13 bases lying between them. Germline values: CDR1 SNHLY, CDR2 FYNNEI. The CDR3 consists of 15 residues. The DNA of the CDR3 is TGTGCCAGCAGAGATTCAGGGGCGAGCAATCAGCCCCAGCATTTT. It specifies CASRDSGASNQPQHF.

This chain joins TRBV24-1 and TRBJ2-3; the match to TRBD1 covers 7 bases. V lost 1 base and J lost 1; bases outside the gene matches: 7. The germline V gene encodes CDR1 KGHDR and CDR2 SFDVKD. The CDR3 loop spans 17 amino acids. This chain's CDR3 is CATSDFWRGQGTDTQYF. The CDR3 region has the DNA TGTGCCACCAGTGATTTCTGGAGAGGACAGGGCACAGATACGCAGTATTTT.

The chain uses TRBV19 and TRBJ1-2, with 10 bases matching TRBD1. Looked up from germline, CDR1 is LNHDA and CDR2 is SQIVND (reference sequence). V was clipped by 7 bases and J by 0 bases; unmatched bases: 5. The CDR3 loop spans 15 amino acids. CDR3 sequence reads: CASKGQGVANYGYTF. The CDR3 DNA reads TGTGCCAGTAAAGGACAGGGGGTAGCTAACTATGGCTACACCTTC.